This T cell receptor (beta chain) was sequenced for a study of blood T cell repertoires in COVID-19. Study summary: From the United States, Italy and Spain came samples of acute and convalescent COVID-19. Sources were T cells, B-cell-depleted T cells, or PBMCs; the material itself was cDNA or gDNA.

Study processing details: By means of reference gene primer amplification, nucleated cell counts were estimated. TCRdb keeps only in-frame clones here, not all; method: immunoSEQ multiplex PCR. Clonal size and the V and J genes are those of that table, whereas D and trimming came from the DNA. The repertoire has 130,000 or so clones, about 91% of them found once; the top ten carry 10%. The sample was peripheral blood. This clonotype originated in a man aged 45-65 years with acute or convalescent COVID-19.

CDR3 DNA: TGTGCCTGGAGTGTCGTCTCCTACGAGCAGTACTTC. As protein: CAWSVVSYEQYF. This chain joins TRBV30 and TRBJ2-7; D remains unclear. Germline CDR1 and CDR2: GTSNPN and SVGIG (reference sequence). The CDR3 consists of 12 residues. Trimming removed 0 bases from V and 0 bases from J, with 3 bases in between.